This T cell receptor beta chain is from a study of T-cell memory formation after mild COVID-19. Via MiXCR, TCRdb re-called the 5' RACE reads, giving one row per CDR3 protein. The sample yields 400,000 or so distinct CDR3 sequences, 20% seen once. The CDR3 extends over 16 amino acids. The ends lost 2 bases at V and 4 bases at J; junction bases unmatched: 6. The germline V gene has CDR1 SGHNT and CDR2 YENEEA. The sample taken for sequencing was PBMCs or a T cell subset sorted from them (not recorded which). The origin of this receptor is an adult woman who had mild COVID-19 (a few samples of this study predate the infection). Cell type and time point are not known. The V gene is TRBV11-3, the J gene TRBJ2-2; 8 bases align to TRBD2. The CDR3 sequence: CASSLSGSKITGELFF. CDR3 nucleotides: TGTGCCAGCAGCTTAAGCGGGAGTAAAATCACCGGGGAGCTGTTTTTT.